These T cell receptor beta chains were read from a single sample in a study of blood T cells in healthy people across ages. TCRdb reanalysed the 5' RACE reads using MiXCR and keeps one entry per CDR3 protein. Altogether roughly 1.5 million distinct CDR3 sequences are present, roughly 43% being singletons, with the ten largest covering approximately 4.1%. The specimen was blood. The receptor set was obtained from a woman aged 18 to 35 in good health. Each CDR3 is given with its conserved first and last residue. The D gene is left open where the match is weak. For some rows the clone size is stated as once, few or many, or as a class when expanded; others skip it.

d_gene	abundance	j_gene	v_gene	CDR3nt	CDR3aa
TRBD1	few	TRBJ2-7	TRBV10-3	TGTGCCATCGGGACAGGCCTGACCTACGAGCAGTACTTC	CAIGTGLTYEQYF
TRBD1	.	TRBJ2-1	TRBV12-3/TRBV12-4	TGTGCCAGCAGTCCAGCGGATGCCGGGACAGGGGTACCCTACAATGAGCAGTTCTTC	CASSPADAGTGVPYNEQFF
.	.	TRBJ1-5	TRBV2	TGTGCCAGCAGTGATGTCCTCCCCCATCAGCCCCAGCATTTT	CASSDVLPHQPQHF
TRBD2	.	TRBJ2-7	TRBV4-3	TGCGCCGGCAGCCGCGCAATCGAGCGGGGGGGCTACGAGCAGTACTTC	CAGSRAIERGGYEQYF
.	few	TRBJ1-1	TRBV21-1	TGTGCCAGCAGCAAAGCCGACTCGAACACTGAAGCTTTCTTT	CASSKADSNTEAFF
.	.	TRBJ1-2	TRBV12-3/TRBV12-4	TGTGCCAGCAGTTCCCCACGGAAGGGGGGGGACTATGGCTACACCTTC	CASSSPRKGGDYGYTF
TRBD2	.	TRBJ2-5	TRBV4-3	TGCGCCAGCAGCCAAGGTTTTATAGCGGGGGGGCAAGAGACCCAGTACTTC	CASSQGFIAGGQETQYF
TRBD2	.	TRBJ2-3	TRBV12-3/TRBV12-4	TGTGCCAGCTCCAAGCCCCTAGCGGGAGAAGGAGATACGCAGTATTTT	CASSKPLAGEGDTQYF
.	few	TRBJ2-1	TRBV20-1	TGCAGTGCTAGAGGACAGCACAATGAGCAGTTCTTC	CSARGQHNEQFF
.	.	TRBJ1-2	TRBV7-9	TGTGCCAGCAGCATCCCAGGGGACGCGGATGGCTACACCTTC	CASSIPGDADGYTF
.	.	TRBJ1-2	TRBV29-1	TGCAGCGTAGAACGGGACGGAGTAAACTATGGCTACACCTTC	CSVERDGVNYGYTF
.	few	TRBJ1-5	TRBV6-6	TGTGCCAGCAGTTACGGACTAGAGGGGCGCGGTCAGCCCCAGCATTTT	CASSYGLEGRGQPQHF
.	few	TRBJ2-3	TRBV4-3	TGCGCCAGCAGCCAAGAAGGGCAGCGCACAGATACGCAGTATTTT	CASSQEGQRTDTQYF
.	few	TRBJ2-1	TRBV28	TGTGCCAGCAGTCCACGGGACACTTTATACTACAATGAGCAGTTCTTC	CASSPRDTLYYNEQFF
.	.	TRBJ2-3	TRBV11-2	TGTGCCAGCAGCTTAGATTTTGGTGGGGACACAGATACGCAGTATTTT	CASSLDFGGDTDTQYF
.	few	TRBJ2-7	TRBV6-2/TRBV6-3	TGTGCCAGCAGTTACGGGTCTAGTTTAGACTTCTACGAGCAGTACTTC	CASSYGSSLDFYEQYF
.	.	TRBJ2-1	TRBV6-5	TGTGCCAGCTGGGGGGTACATGAGCAGTTCTTC	CASWGVHEQFF
.	.	TRBJ2-5	TRBV9	TGTGCCAGCAGCCCCCGGGGGCAAGAGGAGACCCAGTACTTC	CASSPRGQEETQYF
.	few	TRBJ2-3	TRBV6-2/TRBV6-3	TGTGCCAGCAGCCCACGGTCACCAGATACGCAGTATTTT	CASSPRSPDTQYF
.	.	TRBJ2-7	TRBV9	TGTGCCAGCAGCGTAGTGGTAGCGGCCTACAATGAGCAGTACTTC	CASSVVVAAYNEQYF
.	few	TRBJ1-5	TRBV29-1	TGCAGCGTTGGGGGTGGGTATCAGCCCCAGCATTTT	CSVGGGYQPQHF
.	.	TRBJ2-3	TRBV6-5	TGTGCCAGCAGTCAATTCGGGGGCCCAGATACGCAGTATTTT	CASSQFGGPDTQYF
TRBD1	few	TRBJ1-2	TRBV6-6	TGTGCCAGCAGTAAGGGGGCTGGCTACACCTTC	CASSKGAGYTF
.	few	TRBJ1-1	TRBV5-1	TGCGCCAGCAGCTTGGAAGCCCCTGGGACTGAAGCTTTCTTT	CASSLEAPGTEAFF
.	.	TRBJ1-5	TRBV7-6	TGTGCCAGCAGCTTAGCGCAAATCGACCACGCAAGCAATCAGCCCCAGCATTTT	CASSLAQIDHASNQPQHF
TRBD1	few	TRBJ2-4	TRBV20-1	TGCAGTGCTAGAGCAGGGGACAGAAAAAACATTCAGTACTTC	CSARAGDRKNIQYF
.	.	TRBJ2-2	TRBV6-2/TRBV6-3	TGTGCCAGCAGTTACTCAGGGACCACCGGGGAGCTGTTTTTT	CASSYSGTTGELFF
.	.	TRBJ2-7	TRBV6-1	TGTGCCAGCAGTGCTTGGCTGGACAACTACAATGAGCAGTACTTC	CASSAWLDNYNEQYF
.	.	TRBJ2-3	TRBV7-2	TGTGCCAGCAGCCTCCGGGGACCTGAAGATACGCAGTATTTT	CASSLRGPEDTQYF
.	once	TRBJ2-7	TRBV29-1	TGCAGCGTTGCAAGTATCCCCCACGAGCAGTACTTC	CSVASIPHEQYF
.	few	TRBJ2-1	TRBV30	TGTGCCTGGAGTGGGTATGAGCAGTTCTTC	CAWSGYEQFF
.	.	TRBJ2-5	TRBV25-1	TGTGCCAGCAGTGGGGAGGCACTGGGGACCCAGTACTTC	CASSGEALGTQYF
.	.	TRBJ2-7	TRBV6-2/TRBV6-3	TGTGCCAGCAGTTACGTCGTTGGATCCTACGAGCAGTACTTC	CASSYVVGSYEQYF
.	.	TRBJ2-1	TRBV12-3/TRBV12-4	TGTGCCAGCAACCCTCGCGGGCAGGGGACTTACAATGAGCAGTTCTTC	CASNPRGQGTYNEQFF
.	.	TRBJ2-7	TRBV15	TGTGCCACCAGCATTTCATCCCTGGGCTCCTACAATGAGCAGTACTTC	CATSISSLGSYNEQYF
.	.	TRBJ2-5	TRBV27	TGTGCCAGCAGTTTAGGCCTGGGGAGGTTGGAGACCCAGTACTTC	CASSLGLGRLETQYF
TRBD2	few	TRBJ2-7	TRBV18	TGTGCCAGCTCACCAACTAGCGGGGCGCTCCTGGAGCAGTACTTC	CASSPTSGALLEQYF
.	.	TRBJ1-2	TRBV7-9	TGTGCCAGCAGCTTACCGCGCCCCTCCGATGGCTACACCTTC	CASSLPRPSDGYTF
TRBD1	.	TRBJ1-5	TRBV20-1	TGCAGTGCTAGACCGGGACAGAATAGCACTCAGCCCCAGCATTTT	CSARPGQNSTQPQHF
.	.	TRBJ2-5	TRBV14	TGTGCCAGCAACCAGTGGTCAGGAGGAGGGACCCAGTACTTC	CASNQWSGGGTQYF
.	few	TRBJ1-1	TRBV19	TGTGCCAGTAGTGCCTCAATGAACACTGAAGCTTTCTTT	CASSASMNTEAFF
.	few	TRBJ2-7	TRBV20-1	TGCAGTGCTCTTCTGACAACCACCTACGAGCAGTACTTC	CSALLTTTYEQYF
.	once	TRBJ2-3	TRBV5-1	TGCGCCAGCACTAGCGACCCTGCAGATACGCAGTATTTT	CASTSDPADTQYF
TRBD2	.	TRBJ2-5	TRBV12-3/TRBV12-4	TGTGCCAGCAGCCCTAGCGGGGTCGCGGCGACGCAGTACTTC	CASSPSGVAATQYF
.	few	TRBJ1-2	TRBV6-6	TGTGCCAGCAGTTATACGGGGGCGGGCTATGGCTACACCTTC	CASSYTGAGYGYTF
.	few	TRBJ1-2	TRBV30	TGTGCCTGGAGTGAAGGCGTTGTGGGCTACACCTTC	CAWSEGVVGYTF
.	few	TRBJ2-5	TRBV2	TGTGCCAGCAGTGAAGCTGGGACGTCCCTCGATGAGCAGTACTTC	CASSEAGTSLDEQYF
.	.	TRBJ1-2	TRBV4-1	TGCGCCAGCAGCGAAGGGCCCTTGGGACGGAATAACTATGGCTACACCTTC	CASSEGPLGRNNYGYTF
.	few	TRBJ1-4	TRBV20-1	TGCAGTGCTAGAGAGACCCCAACTAATGAAAAACTGTTTTTT	CSARETPTNEKLFF
.	.	TRBJ2-7	TRBV28	TGTGCCATCGAGAACCGTCGGGACTACGAGCAGTACTTC	CAIENRRDYEQYF
TRBD1	few	TRBJ1-1	TRBV3-1	TGTGCCAGCATCTCTGCTGAACAGGGGACTGAAGCTTTCTTT	CASISAEQGTEAFF
TRBD2	.	TRBJ2-5	TRBV29-1	TGCAGCGTTGAAGAGGGGACTAGCGGCGGAGAGACCCAGTACTTC	CSVEEGTSGGETQYF
.	.	TRBJ1-6	TRBV4-3	TGCGCCAGCAGCCAAGTAGCCGGGACTAATTCATCCCTCCACTTT	CASSQVAGTNSSLHF
.	few	TRBJ2-5	TRBV10-3	TGTGCCATCAGTGAAGGGGATGAGACCCAGTACTTC	CAISEGDETQYF
.	.	TRBJ2-3	TRBV27	TGTGCCAGCACCTCAGTTGGGGGGCGGGCAGATACGCAGTATTTT	CASTSVGGRADTQYF
.	.	TRBJ2-3	TRBV5-6	TGTGCCAGCAGCGCCTTGAGCAAGAGGGGTACAGATACGCAGTATTTT	CASSALSKRGTDTQYF
.	.	TRBJ2-1	TRBV7-6	TGTGCCAGGGGGTCGGGACCTTCCTACAATGAGCAGTTCTTC	CARGSGPSYNEQFF
.	once	TRBJ2-1	TRBV5-1	TGCGCCAGCAGATCCGGTAAGACAGGTATGGATGAGCAGTTCTTC	CASRSGKTGMDEQFF
TRBD2	.	TRBJ2-5	TRBV12-3/TRBV12-4	TGTGCCAGCAGCCCCGGGACTAGCGGGTTCTTGGGAGAGGCCCAGTACTTC	CASSPGTSGFLGEAQYF